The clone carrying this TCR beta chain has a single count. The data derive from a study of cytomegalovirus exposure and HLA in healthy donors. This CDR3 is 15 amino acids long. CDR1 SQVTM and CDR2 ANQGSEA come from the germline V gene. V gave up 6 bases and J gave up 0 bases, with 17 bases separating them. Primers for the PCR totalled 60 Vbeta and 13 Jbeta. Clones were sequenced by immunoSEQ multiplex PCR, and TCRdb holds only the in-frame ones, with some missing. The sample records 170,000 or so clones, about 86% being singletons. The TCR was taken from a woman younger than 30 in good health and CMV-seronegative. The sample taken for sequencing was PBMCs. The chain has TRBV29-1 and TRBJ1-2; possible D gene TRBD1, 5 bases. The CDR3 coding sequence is TGCAGCGTGGCAGGGCGTCTAACAGCTAACTATGGCTACACCTTC. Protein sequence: CSVAGRLTANYGYTF.